The clone carrying this TCR beta chain was observed a handful of times. The antigen is undetermined. This sample is drawn from a study of beta chain features in type 1 diabetes. Findings and caveats of the study: Significant though moderate, a shortening of TCRB CDR3s appeared in all four CD4+ subsets of Type 1 diabetes patients.

Unmatched junction bases numbered 5, after V lost 3 bases and J lost 0 bases. CDR1 is LNHDA and CDR2 is SQIVND in the germline V gene (reference sequence). The CDR3 covers 17 residues. Every bit of the isolated RNA underwent reverse transcription, so sequencing read expressed TCRB transcripts. Sequencing of naive, central memory and regulatory T cell samples gave an average of about 3.7 million reads. Assay used: immunoSEQ multiplex PCR; TCRdb lists only in-frame clones, some missing. This sample yields a few hundred thousand clones, of which approximately 10% are seen a single time; more than 0.015% belongs to the top ten.

The receptor comes from a man aged 30 to 39 with type 1 diabetes. The material sequenced was naive CD4+ T cells from blood. This chain connects TRBV19 to TRBJ2-1, with 10 bases identical to TRBD2. The CDR3 spells CASSIGLADSSYNEQFF. DNA of the CDR3: TGTGCCAGTAGTATTGGACTAGCGGATAGCTCCTACAATGAGCAGTTCTTC.